This T cell receptor (beta chain) was sequenced during a study of blood T cell repertoires in COVID-19. The wider study: There were acute and convalescent COVID-19 samples, and they came from the United States, Italy and Spain. The analysed material was cDNA or gDNA that came from T cells, B-cell-depleted T cells, or PBMCs.

V lost 3 bases to trimming and J lost 8 bases, with 12 bases between them. The CDR3 has 13 amino acids. Germline-derived CDR1 and CDR2 are SGHNT and YYREEE (reference sequence). Per the authors' pipeline: Nucleated cell counts were estimated from reference gene primer amplification. Using immunoSEQ multiplex PCR, the repertoire was profiled, and TCRdb retains in-frame clones only, with some absent. V and J calls plus clone size are reproduced from that table; the DNA served to infer D and trimming. In the table there are more than 65,000 clones, 70% to 85% of which are singletons. The chain has TRBV5-4 and TRBJ1-3; D remains ambiguous. Material: peripheral blood. This receptor was identified in a woman aged 70 to 79 with acute or convalescent COVID-19. The CDR3, as DNA: TGTGCCAGCAGCTCTCCCCCTCGGGACACCATATATTTT. As protein: CASSSPPRDTIYF.